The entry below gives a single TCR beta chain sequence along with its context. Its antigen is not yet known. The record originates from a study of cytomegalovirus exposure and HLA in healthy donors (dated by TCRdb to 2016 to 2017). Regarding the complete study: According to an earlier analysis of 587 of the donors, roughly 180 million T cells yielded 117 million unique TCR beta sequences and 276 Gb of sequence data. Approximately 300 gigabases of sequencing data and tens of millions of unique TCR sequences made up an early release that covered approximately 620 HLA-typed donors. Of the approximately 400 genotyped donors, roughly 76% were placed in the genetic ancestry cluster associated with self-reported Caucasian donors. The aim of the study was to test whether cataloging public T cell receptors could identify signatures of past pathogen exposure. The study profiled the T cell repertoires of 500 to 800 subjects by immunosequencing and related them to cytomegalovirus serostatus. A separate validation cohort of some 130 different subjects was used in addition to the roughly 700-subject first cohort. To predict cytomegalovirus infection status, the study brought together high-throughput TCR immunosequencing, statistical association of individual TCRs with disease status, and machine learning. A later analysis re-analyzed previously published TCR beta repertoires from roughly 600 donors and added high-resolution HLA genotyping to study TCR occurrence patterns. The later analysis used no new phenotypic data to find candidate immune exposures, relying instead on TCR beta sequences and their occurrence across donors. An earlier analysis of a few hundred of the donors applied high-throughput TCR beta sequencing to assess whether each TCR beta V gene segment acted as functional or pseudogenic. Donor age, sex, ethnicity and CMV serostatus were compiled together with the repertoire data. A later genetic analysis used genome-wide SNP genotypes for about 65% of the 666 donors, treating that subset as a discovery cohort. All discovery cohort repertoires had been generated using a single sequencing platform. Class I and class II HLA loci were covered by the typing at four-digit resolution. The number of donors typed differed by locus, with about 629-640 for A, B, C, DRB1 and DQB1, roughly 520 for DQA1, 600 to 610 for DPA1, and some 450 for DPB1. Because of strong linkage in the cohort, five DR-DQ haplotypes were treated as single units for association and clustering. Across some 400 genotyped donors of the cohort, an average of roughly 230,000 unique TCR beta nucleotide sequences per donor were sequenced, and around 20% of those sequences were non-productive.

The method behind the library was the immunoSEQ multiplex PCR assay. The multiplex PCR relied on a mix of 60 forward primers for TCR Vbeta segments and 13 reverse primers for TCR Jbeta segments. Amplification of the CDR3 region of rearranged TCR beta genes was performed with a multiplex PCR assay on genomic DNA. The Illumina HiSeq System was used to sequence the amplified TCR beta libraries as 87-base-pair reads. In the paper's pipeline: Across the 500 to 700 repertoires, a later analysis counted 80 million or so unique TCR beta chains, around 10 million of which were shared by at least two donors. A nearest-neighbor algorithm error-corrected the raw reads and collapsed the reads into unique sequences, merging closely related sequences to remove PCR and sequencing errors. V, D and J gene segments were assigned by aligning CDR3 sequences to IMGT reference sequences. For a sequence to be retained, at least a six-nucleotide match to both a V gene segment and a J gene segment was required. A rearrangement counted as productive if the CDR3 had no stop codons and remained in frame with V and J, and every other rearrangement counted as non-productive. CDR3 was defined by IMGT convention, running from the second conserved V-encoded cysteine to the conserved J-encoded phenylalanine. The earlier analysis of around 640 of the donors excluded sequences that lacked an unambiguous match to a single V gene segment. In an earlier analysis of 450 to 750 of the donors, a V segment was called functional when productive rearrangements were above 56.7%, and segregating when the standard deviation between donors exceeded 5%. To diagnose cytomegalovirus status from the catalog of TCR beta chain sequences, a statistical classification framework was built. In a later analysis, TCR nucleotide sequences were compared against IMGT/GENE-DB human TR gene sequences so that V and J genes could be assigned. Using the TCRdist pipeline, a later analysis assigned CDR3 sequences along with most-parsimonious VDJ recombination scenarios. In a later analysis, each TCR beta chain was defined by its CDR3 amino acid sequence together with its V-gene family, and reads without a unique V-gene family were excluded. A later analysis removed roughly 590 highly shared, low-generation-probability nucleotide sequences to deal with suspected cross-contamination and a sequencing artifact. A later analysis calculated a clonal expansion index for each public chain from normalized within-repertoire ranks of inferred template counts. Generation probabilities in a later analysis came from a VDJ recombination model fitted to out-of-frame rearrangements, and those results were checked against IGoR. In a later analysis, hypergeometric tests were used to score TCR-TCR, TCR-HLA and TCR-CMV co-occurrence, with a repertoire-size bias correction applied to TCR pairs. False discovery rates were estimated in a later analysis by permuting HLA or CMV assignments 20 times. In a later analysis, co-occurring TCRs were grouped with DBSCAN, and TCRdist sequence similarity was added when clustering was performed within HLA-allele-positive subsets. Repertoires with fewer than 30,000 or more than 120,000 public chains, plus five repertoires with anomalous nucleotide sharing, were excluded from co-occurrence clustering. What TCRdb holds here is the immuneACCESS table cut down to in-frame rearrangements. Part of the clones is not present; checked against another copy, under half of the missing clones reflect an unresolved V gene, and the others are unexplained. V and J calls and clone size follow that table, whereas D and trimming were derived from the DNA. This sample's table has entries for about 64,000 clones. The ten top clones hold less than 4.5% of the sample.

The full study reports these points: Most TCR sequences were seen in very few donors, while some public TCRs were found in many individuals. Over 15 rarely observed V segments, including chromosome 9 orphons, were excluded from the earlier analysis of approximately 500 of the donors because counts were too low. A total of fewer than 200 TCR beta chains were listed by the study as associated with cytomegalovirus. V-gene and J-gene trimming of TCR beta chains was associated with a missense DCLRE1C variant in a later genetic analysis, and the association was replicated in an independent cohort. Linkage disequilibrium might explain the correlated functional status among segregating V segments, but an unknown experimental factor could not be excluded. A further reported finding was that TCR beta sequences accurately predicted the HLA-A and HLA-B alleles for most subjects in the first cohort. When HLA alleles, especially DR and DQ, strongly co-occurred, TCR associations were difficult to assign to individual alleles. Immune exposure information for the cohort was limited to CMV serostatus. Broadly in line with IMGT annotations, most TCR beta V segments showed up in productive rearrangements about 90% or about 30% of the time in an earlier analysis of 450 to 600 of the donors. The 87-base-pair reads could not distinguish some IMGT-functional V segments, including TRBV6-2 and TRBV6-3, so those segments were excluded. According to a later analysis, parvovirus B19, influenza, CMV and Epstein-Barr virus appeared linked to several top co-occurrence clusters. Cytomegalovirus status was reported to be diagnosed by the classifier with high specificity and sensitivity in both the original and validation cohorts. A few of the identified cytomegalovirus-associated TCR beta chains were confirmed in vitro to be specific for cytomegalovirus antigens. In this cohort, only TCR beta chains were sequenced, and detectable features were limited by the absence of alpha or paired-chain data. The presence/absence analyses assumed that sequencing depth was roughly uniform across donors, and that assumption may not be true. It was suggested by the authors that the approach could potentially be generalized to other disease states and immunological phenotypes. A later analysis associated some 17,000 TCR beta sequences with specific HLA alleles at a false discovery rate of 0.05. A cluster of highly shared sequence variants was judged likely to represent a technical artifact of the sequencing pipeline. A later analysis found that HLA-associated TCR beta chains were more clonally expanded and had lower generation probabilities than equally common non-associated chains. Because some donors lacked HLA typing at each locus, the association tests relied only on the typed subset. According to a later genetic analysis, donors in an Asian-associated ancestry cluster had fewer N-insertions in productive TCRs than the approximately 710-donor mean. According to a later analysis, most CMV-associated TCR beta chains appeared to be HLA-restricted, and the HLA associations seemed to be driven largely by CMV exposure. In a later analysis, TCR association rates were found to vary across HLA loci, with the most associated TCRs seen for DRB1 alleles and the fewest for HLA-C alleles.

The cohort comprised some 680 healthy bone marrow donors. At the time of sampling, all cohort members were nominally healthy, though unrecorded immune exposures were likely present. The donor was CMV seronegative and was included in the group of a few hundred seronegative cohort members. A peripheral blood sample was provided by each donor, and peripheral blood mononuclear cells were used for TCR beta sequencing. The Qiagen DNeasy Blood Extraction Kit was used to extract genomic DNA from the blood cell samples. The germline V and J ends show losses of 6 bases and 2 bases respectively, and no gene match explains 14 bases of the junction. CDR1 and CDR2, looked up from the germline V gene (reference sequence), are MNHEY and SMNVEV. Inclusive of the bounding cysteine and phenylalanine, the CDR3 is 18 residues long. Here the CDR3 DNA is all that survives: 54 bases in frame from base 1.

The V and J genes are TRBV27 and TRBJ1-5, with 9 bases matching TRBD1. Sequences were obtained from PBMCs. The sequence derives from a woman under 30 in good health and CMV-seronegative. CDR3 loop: CASSRTGGAGVRNQPQHF. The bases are TGTGCCAGCAGCCGAACAGGGGGCGCAGGGGTCCGCAATCAGCCCCAGCATTTT.